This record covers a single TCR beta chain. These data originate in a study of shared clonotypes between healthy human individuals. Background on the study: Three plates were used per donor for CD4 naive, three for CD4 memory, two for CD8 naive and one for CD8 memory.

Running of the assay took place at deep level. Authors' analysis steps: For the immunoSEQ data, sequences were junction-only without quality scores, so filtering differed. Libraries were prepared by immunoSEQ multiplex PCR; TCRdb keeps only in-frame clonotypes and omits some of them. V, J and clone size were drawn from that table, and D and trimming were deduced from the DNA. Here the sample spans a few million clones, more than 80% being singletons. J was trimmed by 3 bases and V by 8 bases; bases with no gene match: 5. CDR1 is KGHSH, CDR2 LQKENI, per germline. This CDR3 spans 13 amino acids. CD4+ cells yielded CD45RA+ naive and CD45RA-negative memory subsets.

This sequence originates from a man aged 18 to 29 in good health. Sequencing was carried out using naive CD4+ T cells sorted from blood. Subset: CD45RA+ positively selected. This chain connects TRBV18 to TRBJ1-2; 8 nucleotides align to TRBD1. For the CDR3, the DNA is TGTGCCAGCAAACCGGGACAGGACTATGGCTACACCTTC. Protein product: CASKPGQDYGYTF.